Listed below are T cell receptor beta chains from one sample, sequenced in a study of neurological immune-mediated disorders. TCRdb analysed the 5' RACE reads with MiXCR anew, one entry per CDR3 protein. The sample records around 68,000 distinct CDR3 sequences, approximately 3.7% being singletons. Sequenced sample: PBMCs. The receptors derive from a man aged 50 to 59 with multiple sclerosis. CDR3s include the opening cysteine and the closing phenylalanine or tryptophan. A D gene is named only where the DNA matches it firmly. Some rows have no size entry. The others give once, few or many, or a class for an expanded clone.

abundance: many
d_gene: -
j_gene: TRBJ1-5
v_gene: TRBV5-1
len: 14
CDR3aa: CASSLGGNNQPQHF
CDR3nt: TGCGCCAGCAGCTTGGGGGGAAACAATCAGCCCCAGCATTTT

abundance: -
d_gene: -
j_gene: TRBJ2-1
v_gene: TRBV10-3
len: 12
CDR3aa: CAISAGYNEQFF
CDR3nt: TGTGCCATCAGTGCCGGTTACAATGAGCAGTTCTTC

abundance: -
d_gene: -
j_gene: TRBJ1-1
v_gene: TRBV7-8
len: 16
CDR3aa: CASSLALRGGDTEAFF
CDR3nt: TGTGCCAGCAGCTTAGCGTTGAGGGGAGGAGACACTGAAGCTTTCTTT

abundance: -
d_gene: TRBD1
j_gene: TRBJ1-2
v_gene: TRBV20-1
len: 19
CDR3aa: CSAGLRDSATRGTNYGYTF
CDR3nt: TGCAGTGCTGGGCTCCGGGACAGCGCTACCCGTGGGACTAACTATGGCTACACCTTC

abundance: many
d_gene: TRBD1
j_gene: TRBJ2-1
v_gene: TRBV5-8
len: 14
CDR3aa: CASSLGVRQGEQFF
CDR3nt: TGTGCCAGCAGCCTGGGCGTCCGACAGGGTGAGCAGTTCTTC

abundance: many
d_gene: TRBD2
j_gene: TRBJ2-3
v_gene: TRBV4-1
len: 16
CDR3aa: CASSQSHGLEADTQYF
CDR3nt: TGCGCCAGCAGCCAATCACATGGACTAGAAGCGGATACGCAGTATTTT

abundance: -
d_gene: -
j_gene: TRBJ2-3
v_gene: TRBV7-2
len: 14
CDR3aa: CASSGGRLTDTQYF
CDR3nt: TGTGCCAGCAGCGGGGGGCGGCTCACAGATACGCAGTATTTT

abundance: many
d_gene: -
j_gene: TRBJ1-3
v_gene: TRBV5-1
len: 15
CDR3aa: CASSDRGGTGNTIYF
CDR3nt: TGCGCCAGCAGCGACAGAGGGGGAACTGGAAACACCATATATTTT

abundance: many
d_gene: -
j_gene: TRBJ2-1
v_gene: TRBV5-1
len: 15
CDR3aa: CASSLDWQSNNEQFF
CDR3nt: TGCGCCAGCAGCTTGGATTGGCAGAGTAACAATGAGCAGTTCTTC

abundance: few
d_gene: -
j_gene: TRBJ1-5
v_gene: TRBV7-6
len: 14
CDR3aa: CASSLESSNQPQNF
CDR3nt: TGTGCCAGCAGCTTAGAGAGTAGCAATCAGCCCCAGAATTTT

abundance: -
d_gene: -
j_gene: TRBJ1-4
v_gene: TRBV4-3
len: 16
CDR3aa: CASSQDLLLTNEKLFF
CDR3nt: TGCGCCAGCAGCCAAGACTTGCTGCTAACTAATGAAAAACTGTTTTTT

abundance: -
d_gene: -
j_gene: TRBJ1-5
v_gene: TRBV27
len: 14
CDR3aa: CASSLDPVFQPQHF
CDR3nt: TGTGCCAGCAGCCTCGACCCTGTATTTCAGCCCCAGCATTTT

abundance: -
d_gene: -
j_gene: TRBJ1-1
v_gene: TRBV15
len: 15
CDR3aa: CATSRDRGSGSEAFF
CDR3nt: TGTGCCACCAGCAGAGATCGCGGCAGCGGATCTGAAGCTTTCTTT

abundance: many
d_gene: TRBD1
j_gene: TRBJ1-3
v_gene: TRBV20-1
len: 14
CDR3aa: CSAMDRPSGNTIYF
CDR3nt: TGCAGTGCCATGGACAGGCCCTCTGGAAACACCATATATTTT

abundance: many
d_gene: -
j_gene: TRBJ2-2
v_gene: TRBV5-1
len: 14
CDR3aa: CASSFGRYDGELFF
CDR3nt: TGCGCCAGCAGCTTCGGCAGATATGACGGGGAGCTGTTTTTT

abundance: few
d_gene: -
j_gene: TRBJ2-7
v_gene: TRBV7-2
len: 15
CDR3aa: CASSVFGAESYEQYF
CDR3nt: TGTGCCAGCAGCGTCTTTGGTGCAGAATCCTACGAGCAGTACTTC

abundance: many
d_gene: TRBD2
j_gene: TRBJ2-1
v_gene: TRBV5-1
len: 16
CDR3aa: CASSLVAGLADDEQFF
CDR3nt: TGCGCCAGCAGCTTGGTGGCGGGACTAGCGGACGATGAGCAGTTCTTC

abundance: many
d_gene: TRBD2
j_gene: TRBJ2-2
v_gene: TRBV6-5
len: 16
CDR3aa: CASGRTSGGYAGELFF
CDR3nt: TGTGCCAGCGGGCGGACTAGCGGGGGTTACGCCGGGGAGCTGTTTTTT

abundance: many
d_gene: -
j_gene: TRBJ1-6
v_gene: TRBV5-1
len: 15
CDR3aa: CASSWGQGGGSPLHF
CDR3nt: TGCGCCAGCAGCTGGGGACAAGGAGGGGGATCACCCCTCCACTTT

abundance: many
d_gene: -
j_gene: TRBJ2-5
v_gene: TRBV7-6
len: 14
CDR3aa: CASSLGTPQETQYF
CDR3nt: TGTGCCAGCAGCCTTGGGACACCTCAAGAGACCCAGTACTTC

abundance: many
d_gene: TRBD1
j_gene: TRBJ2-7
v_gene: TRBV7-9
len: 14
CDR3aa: CASSPSGQNYEQYF
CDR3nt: TGTGCCAGCAGCCCCTCGGGACAGAATTACGAGCAGTACTTC

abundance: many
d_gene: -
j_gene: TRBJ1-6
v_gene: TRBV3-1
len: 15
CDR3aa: CASSQRLRQESPLHF
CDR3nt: TGTGCCAGCAGCCAGAGACTGCGACAAGAATCACCCCTCCACTTT

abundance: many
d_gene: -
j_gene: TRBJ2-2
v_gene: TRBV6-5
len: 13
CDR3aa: CASSLRRDGELFF
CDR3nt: TGTGCCAGCAGCCTGCGTCGGGACGGGGAGCTGTTTTTT

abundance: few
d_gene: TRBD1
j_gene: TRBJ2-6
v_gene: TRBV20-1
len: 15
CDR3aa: CSASTGLAGANVLTF
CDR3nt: TGCAGTGCCTCGACAGGGCTGGCGGGGGCCAACGTCCTGACTTTC

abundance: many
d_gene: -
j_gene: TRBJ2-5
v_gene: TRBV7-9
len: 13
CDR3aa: CASSAGTGGTQYF
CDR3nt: TGTGCCAGCAGCGCCGGGACTGGCGGGACCCAGTACTTC

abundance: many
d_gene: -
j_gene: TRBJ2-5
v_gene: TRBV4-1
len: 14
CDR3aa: CASSQEPRGETQYF
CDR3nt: TGCGCCAGCAGCCAAGAGCCCAGGGGAGAGACCCAGTACTTC

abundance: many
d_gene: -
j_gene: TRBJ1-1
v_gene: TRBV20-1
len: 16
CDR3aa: CSARVRGVWTHTEAFF
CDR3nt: TGCAGTGCTAGAGTCCGCGGGGTGTGGACTCACACTGAAGCTTTCTTT

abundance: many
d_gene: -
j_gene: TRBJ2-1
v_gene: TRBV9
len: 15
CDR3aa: CASSAGRSGDNEQFF
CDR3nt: TGTGCCAGCAGCGCCGGGCGGAGCGGTGACAATGAGCAGTTCTTC

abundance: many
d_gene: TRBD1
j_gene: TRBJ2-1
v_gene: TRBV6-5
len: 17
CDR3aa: CASGGPLQGARRDEQFF
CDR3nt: TGTGCCAGCGGTGGCCCATTACAGGGGGCGCGTAGGGATGAGCAGTTCTTC

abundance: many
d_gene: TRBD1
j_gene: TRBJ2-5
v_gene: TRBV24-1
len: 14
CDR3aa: CATSKTGGPETQYF
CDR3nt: TGTGCCACCAGCAAGACAGGGGGCCCGGAGACCCAGTACTTC

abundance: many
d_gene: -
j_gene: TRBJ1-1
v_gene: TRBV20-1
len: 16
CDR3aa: CSARNNRGGKGTEAFF
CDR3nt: TGCAGTGCTAGGAATAATAGGGGGGGGAAAGGGACTGAAGCTTTCTTT

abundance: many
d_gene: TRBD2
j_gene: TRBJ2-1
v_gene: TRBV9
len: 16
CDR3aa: CASSVVGAGGYNEQFF
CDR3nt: TGTGCCAGCAGCGTAGTTGGAGCGGGGGGGTACAATGAGCAGTTCTTC

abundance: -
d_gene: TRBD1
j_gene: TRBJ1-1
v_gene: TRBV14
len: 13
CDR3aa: CASKGTVNTEAFF
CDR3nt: TGTGCCAGCAAGGGGACAGTCAACACTGAAGCTTTCTTT

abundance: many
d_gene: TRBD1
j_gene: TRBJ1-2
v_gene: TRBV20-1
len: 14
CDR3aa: CSARERTGRFGYTF
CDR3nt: TGCAGTGCTAGAGAACGGACAGGGCGATTTGGCTACACCTTC

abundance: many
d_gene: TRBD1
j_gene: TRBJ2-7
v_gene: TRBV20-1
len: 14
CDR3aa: CSAKTDRGSYEQYF
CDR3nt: TGCAGTGCTAAGACCGACAGGGGGTCCTACGAGCAGTACTTC